This T cell receptor (beta chain) comes out of a study of T cell responses to AZD1222 COVID-19 vaccine. Libraries were prepared by immunoSEQ multiplex PCR; TCRdb keeps only in-frame clonotypes and omits some of them. Of about 100,000 clones in the sample, over 75% were seen once. Germline V gene data show CDR1 as SGHVS and CDR2 as FNYEAQ. V trimming: 3 bases; J trimming: 6 bases; junction bases outside the gene matches: 2. The CDR3 length is 13 residues. This sample comprised peripheral blood, obtained on day 0 of MenACWY control vaccination. The rearrangement links TRBV7-6 to TRBJ2-3; TRBD1 agrees at 8 bases. This receptor was identified in an adult in good health. The CDR3 DNA follows: TGTGCCAGCAGCTTCGACAGGGGCGATACGCAGTATTTT. This encodes CASSFDRGDTQYF.